This TCR beta chain was identified during a study of cytomegalovirus exposure and HLA in healthy donors listed by TCRdb under 2017. In the study overall: An earlier analysis of roughly 610 of the donors reported approximately 280 Gb of sequence data and 90 million to 120 million unique TCR beta sequences obtained from some 200 million T cells. An early release covering roughly 640 HLA-typed donors comprised approximately 290 gigabases of sequencing data and roughly 85 million unique TCR sequences. Among the approximately 400 genotyped donors, around 81% belonged to the genetic ancestry cluster associated with self-reported Caucasian donors. The aim of the study was to test whether cataloging public T cell receptors could identify signatures of past pathogen exposure. Using immunosequencing, the study profiled T cell repertoires from around 680 subjects and related those repertoires to cytomegalovirus serostatus. Along with the roughly 700-subject first cohort, a separate validation cohort of 120 different subjects was used. High-throughput TCR immunosequencing, statistical association of individual TCRs with disease status, and machine learning were combined to predict cytomegalovirus infection status. A later analysis re-examined previously published TCR beta repertoires from around 670 donors and added high-resolution HLA genotyping to investigate patterns of TCR occurrence. The later analysis used no new phenotypic data to find candidate immune exposures, relying instead on TCR beta sequences and their occurrence across donors. An earlier analysis of around 640 of the donors used high-throughput TCR beta sequencing to judge whether each TCR beta V gene segment behaved as functional or pseudogenic. Donor age, sex, ethnicity and CMV serostatus were compiled alongside the repertoire data. Genome-wide SNP genotypes for about 65% of the 666 donors were used in a later genetic analysis, which treated that subset as a discovery cohort. All discovery cohort repertoires had been generated on a single sequencing platform. Class I and class II HLA loci were covered by the typing at four-digit resolution. The number of donors typed differed by locus, with 629-630 for A, B, C, DRB1 and DQB1, roughly 550 for DQA1, over 600 for DPA1, and 450 to 480 for DPB1. A handful of DR-DQ haplotypes were handled as single units for association and clustering because linkage in the cohort was strong. Among over 350 genotyped donors of the cohort, an average of approximately 240,000 unique TCR beta nucleotide sequences were sequenced per donor, roughly 20% of them non-productive.

Broader findings and caveats from the paper: Correlated functional status among segregating V segments might be attributable to linkage disequilibrium, but an unknown experimental factor could not be ruled out. In a later analysis, most CMV-associated TCR beta chains were found to appear HLA-restricted, with HLA associations seemingly driven largely by CMV exposure. Compared with the approximately 720-donor mean, donors in an Asian-associated ancestry cluster had fewer N-insertions in productive TCRs, according to a later genetic analysis. The earlier analysis of approximately 590 of the donors excluded roughly 16 rarely observed V segments, including chromosome 9 orphons, because counts were too low. A further reported finding was that TCR beta sequences accurately predicted the HLA-A and HLA-B alleles for most subjects in the first cohort. Cytomegalovirus status was reported to be diagnosed by the classifier with high specificity and sensitivity in both the original and validation cohorts. Compared with equally common non-associated chains, HLA-associated TCR beta chains in a later analysis were more clonally expanded and had lower generation probabilities. Roughly uniform sequencing depth across donors was assumed in presence/absence analyses, although this assumption may not hold. In vitro tests confirmed that a few of the cytomegalovirus-associated TCR beta chains recognize cytomegalovirus antigens. Specific HLA alleles were associated with 15,000 to 20,000 TCR beta sequences at a false discovery rate of 0.05 in a later analysis. Several of the top co-occurrence clusters appeared to be linked to parvovirus B19, influenza, CMV and Epstein-Barr virus, according to a later analysis. Most TCR sequences were seen in very few donors, while some public TCRs were found in many individuals. Immune exposure information for the cohort was limited to CMV serostatus. The sequencing pipeline was judged likely to have produced a cluster of highly shared sequence variants as a technical artifact. In an earlier analysis of some 640 of the donors, most TCR beta V segments were observed in productive rearrangements about 87% or about 30% of the time, broadly matching IMGT annotations. V-gene and J-gene trimming of TCR beta chains was associated with a missense DCLRE1C variant in a later genetic analysis, and the association was replicated in an independent cohort. This cohort had only TCR beta chains sequenced, and the lack of alpha or paired-chain data limited which features could be detected. HLA typing was unavailable for some donors at each locus, so association tests used only the typed subset. According to the authors, the approach could potentially be generalized to other disease states and immunological phenotypes. Assigning TCR associations to individual alleles was difficult when HLA alleles, especially DR and DQ, strongly co-occurred. In a later analysis, TCR association rates were found to vary across HLA loci, with the most associated TCRs seen for DRB1 alleles and the fewest for HLA-C alleles. Some IMGT-functional V segments, including TRBV6-2 and TRBV6-3, could not be told apart with the 87-base-pair reads, so those segments were excluded. A total of 150 or so TCR beta chains were listed by the study as associated with cytomegalovirus.

For this clone: The antigen it recognizes is unknown. Base qualities are not provided; no much larger clone lies one nucleotide away.

The library was produced with the immunoSEQ multiplex PCR assay. The multiplex PCR relied on a mix of 60 forward primers for TCR Vbeta segments and 13 reverse primers for TCR Jbeta segments. The CDR3 region of rearranged TCR beta genes was amplified from genomic DNA with a multiplex PCR assay. On the Illumina HiSeq System, the amplified TCR beta libraries were sequenced as 87-base-pair reads. Under the source paper's analysis protocol: A later analysis counted about 80 million unique TCR beta chains across the 550 to 800 repertoires, and 10 million to 11 million of these chains were shared by at least two donors. Raw reads were error-corrected and collapsed into unique sequences by a nearest-neighbor algorithm in which closely related sequences were merged to remove PCR and sequencing errors. To assign V, D and J gene segments, CDR3 sequences were aligned to IMGT reference sequences. For a sequence to be retained, at least a six-nucleotide match to both a V gene segment and a J gene segment was required. A rearrangement counted as productive if the CDR3 had no stop codons and remained in frame with V and J, and every other rearrangement counted as non-productive. CDR3 was defined by IMGT convention, running from the second conserved V-encoded cysteine to the conserved J-encoded phenylalanine. The earlier analysis of around 640 of the donors excluded sequences that lacked an unambiguous match to a single V gene segment. In an earlier analysis of 587 of the donors, V segments were called functional above 56.7% productive rearrangements and were called segregating when the between-donor standard deviation exceeded 5%. A statistical classification framework was developed to diagnose cytomegalovirus status using the catalog of TCR beta chain sequences. A later analysis assigned V and J genes by comparing TCR nucleotide sequences with IMGT/GENE-DB human TR gene sequences. The TCRdist pipeline was used in a later analysis to assign CDR3 sequences and most-parsimonious VDJ recombination scenarios. In a later analysis, every TCR beta chain was defined by the combination of its CDR3 amino acid sequence and its V-gene family, and reads without a unique V-gene family were dropped. As a way to deal with suspected cross-contamination and a sequencing artifact, a later analysis dropped approximately 570 nucleotide sequences that were highly shared and had low generation probability. In a later analysis, a clonal expansion index was calculated for each public chain from normalized within-repertoire ranks of inferred template counts. In a later analysis, generation probabilities were computed with a VDJ recombination model fitted to out-of-frame rearrangements, and the resulting probabilities were checked against IGoR. Hypergeometric tests were used in a later analysis to score TCR-TCR, TCR-HLA and TCR-CMV co-occurrence, with a repertoire-size bias correction applied to the TCR pairs. A later analysis estimated false discovery rates by permuting HLA or CMV assignments 20 times. A later analysis grouped co-occurring TCRs with DBSCAN, adding TCRdist sequence similarity when clustering within HLA-allele-positive subsets. Repertoires with fewer than 30,000 or more than 120,000 public chains, plus five repertoires with anomalous nucleotide sharing, were excluded from co-occurrence clustering. This immuneACCESS table, as held by TCRdb, lists in-frame sequences with V and J called but not all clones. Of the missing ones, under half trace to an unresolved V gene in checked studies; the others have no known cause. V, J and clone size reflect that table, while D and trimming were determined from the DNA. This sample lists under 200,000 clones; around 82% were detected once. About 2.4% of the sample comes from the top ten.

In total, fewer than 750 healthy bone marrow donors made up the cohort. All cohort members were sampled while nominally healthy, although unrecorded immune exposures were likely present. The donor was CMV seronegative and was included in the group of a few hundred seronegative cohort members. Every donor gave a peripheral blood sample, and the peripheral blood mononuclear cells from that sample were used for TCR beta sequencing. The Qiagen DNeasy Blood Extraction Kit was used to extract genomic DNA from the blood cell samples. The CDR3 covers 14 residues, taking in both the cysteine and the phenylalanine. This entry keeps only the CDR3 DNA: 42 bases, framed from base 1. Between the V and J ends, shortened by 6 bases and 0 bases respectively, the junction contains 9 bases. CDR1 and CDR2 were assigned from the germline V gene (reference sequence) as MNHEY and SMNVEV.

The chain is encoded by TRBV27 joined to TRBJ1-3, with no confident D gene call. Sequencing used PBMCs. This TCR came from a man in his 60s in good health and CMV-seronegative. This receptor has the CDR3 CASRKGGSGNTIYF. The nucleotide sequence reads TGTGCCAGCAGAAAGGGAGGCTCTGGAAACACCATATATTTT.